The 20 T cell receptor beta chains below were found in one sample sequenced in a study of shared clonotypes between healthy human individuals. The table came from immunoSEQ multiplex PCR; TCRdb's copy has only in-frame clones and leaves some out. The sample holds about 79,000 clones, about 63% seen once. The sequencing input was memory CD8+ T cells sorted from blood. Regarding subset: CD45RO+ cells pooled with CCR7-negative TemRA cells. These receptors were collected from a man aged 30 to 45 in good health.

In this sample, this clone turned up a few times. The chain has TRBV5-1 and TRBJ2-3; no definite D call. Germline V lookup: CDR1 SGHRS, CDR2 YFSETQ. V was clipped by 7 bases and J by 3 bases, with 30 bases between them. The CDR3 totals 19 residues. DNA for the CDR3: TGCGCCAGCCACTCTACCGCTTTCGATATTTTGGGTCGGACAGATACGCAGTATTTT. As protein: CASHSTAFDILGRTDTQYF.

This chain joins TRBV6-4 and TRBJ2-3; 10 bases align to TRBD2. This CDR3 comprises 15 residues. Unmatched junction bases numbered 2, after V lost 2 bases and J lost 3 bases. Germline loops: CDR1 MRHNA, CDR2 SNTAGT. The chain's CDR3 is CASSDGTSVTDTQYF. CDR3 in DNA: TGTGCCAGCAGTGACGGGACTAGCGTAACAGATACGCAGTATTTT.

The chain is built from TRBV19 and TRBJ1-1; TRBD1 is a possible D gene (6 bases). CDR1 and CDR2 from the germline V gene are LNHDA and SQIVND (reference sequence). Trimming removed 5 bases from V and 4 bases from J, with 14 bases in between. This CDR3 spans 14 amino acids. The CDR3 nucleotides read TGTGCCAGTAGTTTCCTTGGACAGAGCACTGAAGCTTTCTTT. This codes for CASSFLGQSTEAFF.

This clone was seen more than once but under ten times. The V call is TRBV5-1, the J call TRBJ2-1; 13 bases are shared with TRBD2. This CDR3 spans 19 amino acids. J was trimmed by 3 bases and V by 0 bases; bases with no gene match: 9. CDR1 and CDR2 (germline): SGHRS, YFSETQ. The CDR3, as DNA: TGCGCCAGCAGCTTGGACTCCGGACTAGCGGGAGAAGTCTACAATGAGCAGTTCTTC. This codes for CASSLDSGLAGEVYNEQFF.

CDR3 residues: CAGAGLAGTETQYF. CDR3 nucleotide sequence: TGTGCCGGAGCAGGACTAGCGGGAACGGAGACCCAGTACTTC. The chain recombines TRBV7-2 with TRBJ2-5, with 12 bases aligning to TRBD2. The CDR3 runs 14 residues. The ends lost 11 bases at V and 5 bases at J; junction bases unmatched: 9. Germline V lookup: CDR1 SGHTA, CDR2 FQGNSA.

This clone was observed a single time. This chain uses TRBV29-1 with TRBJ2-1; a possible D gene is TRBD2 (5 bases). Germline V gene data show CDR1 as SQVTM and CDR2 as ANQGSEA. With 6 bases removed from V and 4 bases from J, the gap between germline ends came to 13 bases. CDR3 length: 13 amino acids. CDR3 sequence reads: CSVDLRDYNEQFF. The CDR3 nucleotides are TGCAGCGTGGACTTGAGGGATTACAATGAGCAGTTCTTC.

The V and J genes are TRBV9 and TRBJ1-5; D remains ambiguous. V was cut by 4 bases and J by 7 bases, with 12 bases left in between. CDR3 size: 13 residues. CDR1 and CDR2 from the germline V gene are SGDLS and YYNGEE. Here the CDR3 reads CASSLTPGQPQHF. The CDR3 DNA is TGTGCCAGCAGCTTGACTCCCGGCCAGCCCCAGCATTTT.

This sequence joins TRBV7-9 and TRBJ2-1; 8 bases agree with TRBD2. Per the germline V gene, CDR1 is SEHNR and CDR2 is FQNEAQ (reference sequence). This CDR3 spans 15 amino acids. Trimming took 5 bases from V and 2 from J; bases not matched to a gene: 5. CDR3 protein: CASSPLLAAYNEQFF. The CDR3, as DNA: TGTGCCAGCAGCCCCTTACTAGCGGCCTACAATGAGCAGTTCTTC.

This chain uses TRBV7-8 with TRBJ2-4; TRBD2 is a possible D gene (5 bases). The CDR3 has 14 residues. Trimming removed 5 bases at V and 8 bases at J, with 16 bases between. The germline CDR1 and CDR2 sequences are SGHVS and FQNEAQ. The CDR3 protein is CASSLNRGSDIQYF. In nucleotides, the CDR3 is TGTGCCAGCAGCCTCAATCGGGGTTCAGACATTCAGTACTTC.

This sequence joins TRBV7-2 and TRBJ2-1, with D possibly being TRBD1 (5 bases). The CDR3 has 15 residues. Germline V gives CDR1 SGHTA, CDR2 FQGNSA. V lost 5 bases to trimming and J lost 2 bases, with 13 bases between them. CDR3 amino acids: CASSQTLGAYNEQFF. The CDR3 DNA sequence: TGTGCCAGCAGCCAGACCTTAGGGGCCTACAATGAGCAGTTCTTC.

The chain has TRBV2 and TRBJ1-2, with 9 bases that match TRBD1. Germline lookup yields CDR1 SNHLY and CDR2 FYNNEI. The CDR3 covers 15 residues. V gave up 0 bases and J gave up 4 bases; unmatched junction bases: 3. CDR3 bases: TGTGCCAGCAGTGAAGCGCGGACAGGGGCCTATGGCTACACCTTC. Protein sequence: CASSEARTGAYGYTF. The full variable domain, with the rest looked up from reference TRBV2 and TRBJ1-2, is EPEVTQTPSHQVTQMGQEVILRCVPISNHLYFYWYRQILGQKVEFLVSFYNNEISEKSEIFDDQFSVERPDGSNFTLKIRSTKLEDSAMYFCASSEARTGAYGYTFGSGTRLTVV.

This clone was counted between two and nine times. This chain joins TRBV4-3 and TRBJ2-2; D unclear. CDR3 length: 15 residues. Germline values: CDR1 LGHNA, CDR2 YSLEER. V shed 0 bases and J shed 6 bases, with 11 bases lying between them. CDR3 protein: CASSQDRAMPGELFF. The CDR3 coding sequence is TGCGCCAGCAGCCAAGATCGAGCGATGCCCGGGGAGCTGTTTTTT.

This clone counts as medium-sized. This sequence joins TRBV28 and TRBJ2-7; D is perhaps TRBD1 (6 bases). The CDR3 loop spans 13 amino acids. CDR1 and CDR2 (germline): MDHEN, SYDVKM. The V end was cut by 6 bases, the J end by 3 bases, with 12 bases between. CDR3 amino acids: CASRQGHNYEQYF. The CDR3 nucleotides read TGTGCCAGCAGGCAGGGACATAACTACGAGCAGTACTTC.

This clone appeared a single time. The chain joins TRBV12-2 to TRBJ2-3; the DNA was not compared with TRBD1, the D call given in the table. TRBV12-2 is classified as a pseudogene. CDR3 size: 18 residues. The CDR3 bases are TGTGCAAGTCGCTTAGAGGCGAACAGTCTCCATTTACAAGATACGCAGTATTTT. As protein: CASRLEANSLHLQDTQYF.

This clone was detected many times. CDR3 sequence (DNA): TGTGCCAGCTCACCAGTTAAGAGTTTCAATGAGCAGTTCTTC. Translation gives CASSPVKSFNEQFF. The chain recombines TRBV18 with TRBJ2-1; D not certain. The CDR3 sequence is 14 residues long. CDR1 is KGHSH and CDR2 is LQKENI in the germline V gene. V lost 2 bases, J lost 6 bases, and 11 bases lay in between.

The chain links TRBV5-6 to TRBJ2-1; 13 bases align to TRBD2. Looked up from germline, CDR1 is SGHDT and CDR2 is YYEEEE. The CDR3 runs 18 residues. V was pared by 7 bases and J by 0 bases, with 10 bases of the junction left unmatched. This CDR3 reads CASLRGLAGTVSYNEQFF. CDR3 coding DNA: TGTGCCAGCCTCCGGGGACTAGCGGGGACTGTCTCCTACAATGAGCAGTTCTTC.

V and J are TRBV2 and TRBJ2-5; maybe TRBD2 (5 bases). Germline CDR1 SNHLY, CDR2 FYNNEI. V dropped 5 bases and J dropped 5 bases, with 9 bases sitting between them. The CDR3 spans 12 residues. The DNA for the CDR3 is TGTGCCAGCAGTCCCTCTAGCGAGACCCAGTACTTC. Its protein product is CASSPSSETQYF. The full variable domain, rest sourced from reference TRBV2 and TRBJ2-5, is EPEVTQTPSHQVTQMGQEVILRCVPISNHLYFYWYRQILGQKVEFLVSFYNNEISEKSEIFDDQFSVERPDGSNFTLKIRSTKLEDSAMYFCASSPSSETQYFGPGTRLLVL.

This chain joins TRBV19 and TRBJ2-2; 10 bases line up with TRBD2. This CDR3 has 18 residues. Germline CDR1 LNHDA, CDR2 SQIVND (reference sequence). V was pared by 0 bases and J by 5 bases, with 9 bases of the junction left unmatched. CDR3 coding DNA: TGTGCCAGTAGTATAGATGGCGGACTAGCGGCAATTACCGGGGAGCTGTTTTTT. Encoded protein: CASSIDGGLAAITGELFF.

The J gene is TRBJ2-7, the V gene TRBV25-1; 8 nucleotides match TRBD2. Per the germline V gene, CDR1 is MGHDK and CDR2 is SYGVNS. V trimming: 5 bases; J trimming: 5 bases; junction bases outside the gene matches: 8. The CDR3 is 14 residues long. The CDR3 DNA reads TGTGCCAGCAGTACTGAGGGTAGCGGGAACGAGCAGTACTTC. Encoded protein: CASSTEGSGNEQYF.

In its sample, this clone was seen a few times. The chain joins TRBV21-1 to TRBJ1-5; the table's D call of TRBD1 was not tested on the DNA. TRBV21-1 is tagged as a pseudogene. CDR3 length: 18 amino acids. The CDR3 loop reads CASSTHQSGRDLNQPQHF. CDR3 bases: TGTGCCAGCAGCACACACCAGTCCGGCAGGGATCTTAATCAGCCCCAGCATTTT.